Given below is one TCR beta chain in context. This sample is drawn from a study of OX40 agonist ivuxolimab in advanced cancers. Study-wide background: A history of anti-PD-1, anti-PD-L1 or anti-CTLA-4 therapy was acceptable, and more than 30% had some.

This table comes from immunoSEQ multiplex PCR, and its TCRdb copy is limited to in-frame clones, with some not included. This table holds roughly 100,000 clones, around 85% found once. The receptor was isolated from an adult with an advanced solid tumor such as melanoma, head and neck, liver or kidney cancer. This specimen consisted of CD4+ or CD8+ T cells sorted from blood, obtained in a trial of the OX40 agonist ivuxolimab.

The CDR3 nucleotides read TGTGCCAGCAGCGTAGCTTGGCAGCCCTACGAGCAGTACTTC. Residues: CASSVAWQPYEQYF. The chain links TRBV9 to TRBJ2-7; D is ambiguous. Germline V lookup: CDR1 SGDLS, CDR2 YYNGEE. With 0 bases removed from V and 2 bases from J, the gap between germline ends came to 9 bases. The CDR3 spans 14 residues.